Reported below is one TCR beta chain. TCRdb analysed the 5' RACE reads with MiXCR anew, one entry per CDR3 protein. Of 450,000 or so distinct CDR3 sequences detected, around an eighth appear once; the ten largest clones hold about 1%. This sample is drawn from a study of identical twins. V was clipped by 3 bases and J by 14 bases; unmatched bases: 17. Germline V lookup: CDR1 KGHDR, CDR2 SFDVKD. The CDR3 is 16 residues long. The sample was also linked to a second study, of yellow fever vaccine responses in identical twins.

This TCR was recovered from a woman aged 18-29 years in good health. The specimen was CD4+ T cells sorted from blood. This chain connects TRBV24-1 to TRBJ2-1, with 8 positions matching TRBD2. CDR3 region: CATSDAEGSGTRVKFF. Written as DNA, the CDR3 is TGTGCCACCAGTGATGCTGAGGGCTCTGGGACTAGGGTAAAGTTCTTC.